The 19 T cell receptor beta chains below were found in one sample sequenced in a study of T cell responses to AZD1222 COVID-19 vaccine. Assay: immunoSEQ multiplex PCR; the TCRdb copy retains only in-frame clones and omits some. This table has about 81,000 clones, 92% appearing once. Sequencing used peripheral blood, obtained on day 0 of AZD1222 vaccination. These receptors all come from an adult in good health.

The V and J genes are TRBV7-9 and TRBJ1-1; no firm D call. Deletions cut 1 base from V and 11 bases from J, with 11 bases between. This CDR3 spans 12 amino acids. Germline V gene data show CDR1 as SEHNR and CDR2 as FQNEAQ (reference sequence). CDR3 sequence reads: CASSLVTPLAFF. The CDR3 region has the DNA TGTGCCAGCAGCTTAGTGACTCCCTTGGCTTTCTTT.

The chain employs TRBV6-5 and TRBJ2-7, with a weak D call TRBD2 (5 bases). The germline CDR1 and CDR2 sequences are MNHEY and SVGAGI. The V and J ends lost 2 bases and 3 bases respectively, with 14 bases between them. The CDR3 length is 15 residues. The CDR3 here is CASSYQLGPHYEQYF. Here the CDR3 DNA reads TGTGCCAGCAGTTACCAACTAGGGCCTCACTACGAGCAGTACTTC.

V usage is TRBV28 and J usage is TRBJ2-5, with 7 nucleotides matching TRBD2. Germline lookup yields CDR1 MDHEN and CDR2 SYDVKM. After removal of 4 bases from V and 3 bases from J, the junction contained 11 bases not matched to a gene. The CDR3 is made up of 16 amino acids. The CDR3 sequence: CASSSARTLAEETQYF. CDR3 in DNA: TGTGCCAGCAGTTCCGCCCGTACCCTAGCGGAAGAGACCCAGTACTTC.

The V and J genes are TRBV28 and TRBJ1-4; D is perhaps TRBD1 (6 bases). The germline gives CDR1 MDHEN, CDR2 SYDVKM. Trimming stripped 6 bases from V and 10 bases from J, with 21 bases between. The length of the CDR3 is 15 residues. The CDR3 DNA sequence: TGTGCCAGCAGCCGCGCCCGAACAGGGTGGGGAAAACTGTTTTTT. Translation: CASSRARTGWGKLFF.

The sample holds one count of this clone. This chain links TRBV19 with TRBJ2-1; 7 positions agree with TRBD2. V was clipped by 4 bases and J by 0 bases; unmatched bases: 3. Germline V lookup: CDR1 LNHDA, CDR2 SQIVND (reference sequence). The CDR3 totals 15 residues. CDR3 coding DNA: TGTGCCAGTAGTACACTAGCGTACTCCTACAATGAGCAGTTCTTC. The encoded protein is CASSTLAYSYNEQFF.

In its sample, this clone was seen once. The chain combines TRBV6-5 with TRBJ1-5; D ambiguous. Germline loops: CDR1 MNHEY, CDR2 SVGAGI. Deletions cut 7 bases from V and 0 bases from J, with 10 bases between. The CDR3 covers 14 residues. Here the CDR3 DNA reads TGTGCCAGCACCGCTGGCGGTAGCAATCAGCCCCAGCATTTT. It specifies CASTAGGSNQPQHF.

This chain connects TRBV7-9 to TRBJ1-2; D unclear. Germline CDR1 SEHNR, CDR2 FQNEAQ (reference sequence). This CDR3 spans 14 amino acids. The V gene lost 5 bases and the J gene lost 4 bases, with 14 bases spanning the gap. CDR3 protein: CASSQGVGPYGYTF. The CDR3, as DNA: TGTGCCAGCAGCCAAGGAGTCGGACCCTATGGCTACACCTTC.

The CDR3: CSVESTEAFF. DNA of the CDR3: TGCAGCGTTGAGTCCACTGAAGCTTTCTTT. This sequence joins TRBV29-1 and TRBJ1-1, with D uncertain. This CDR3 contains 10 residues. V lost 3 bases, J lost 4 bases, and 3 bases lay in between. Germline CDR1 reads SQVTM; CDR2 reads ANQGSEA.

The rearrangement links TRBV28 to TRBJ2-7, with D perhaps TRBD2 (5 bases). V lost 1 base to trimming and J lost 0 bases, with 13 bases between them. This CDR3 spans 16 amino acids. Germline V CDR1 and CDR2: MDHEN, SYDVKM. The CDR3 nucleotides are TGTGCCAGCAGTTTATTAGGAGGCAGGACCTCCTACGAGCAGTACTTC. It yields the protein CASSLLGGRTSYEQYF.

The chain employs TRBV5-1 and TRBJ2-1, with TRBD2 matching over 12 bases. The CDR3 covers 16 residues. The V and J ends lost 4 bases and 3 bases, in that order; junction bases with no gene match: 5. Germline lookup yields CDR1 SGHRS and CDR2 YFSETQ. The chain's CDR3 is CASSIRLAGDYNEQFF. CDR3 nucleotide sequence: TGCGCCAGCAGCATACGACTAGCGGGGGACTACAATGAGCAGTTCTTC.

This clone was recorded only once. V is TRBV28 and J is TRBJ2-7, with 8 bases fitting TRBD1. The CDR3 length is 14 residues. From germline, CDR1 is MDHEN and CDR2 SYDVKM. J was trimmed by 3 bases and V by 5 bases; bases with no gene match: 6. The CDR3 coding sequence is TGTGCCAGCAGTCGGTCCGGGACAGGCTACGAGCAGTACTTC. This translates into CASSRSGTGYEQYF. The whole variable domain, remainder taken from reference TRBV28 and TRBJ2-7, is DVKVTQSSRYLVKRTGEKVFLECVQDMDHENMFWYRQDPGLGLRLIYFSYDVKMKEKGDIPEGYSVSREKKERFSLILESASTNQTSMYLCASSRSGTGYEQYFGPGTRLTVT.

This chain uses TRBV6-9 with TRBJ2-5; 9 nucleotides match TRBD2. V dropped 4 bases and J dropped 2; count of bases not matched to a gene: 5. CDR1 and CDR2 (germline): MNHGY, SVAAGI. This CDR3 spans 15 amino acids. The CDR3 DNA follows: TGTGCCAGCAGTTTGTCTAGCGGGAAGCAAGAGACCCAGTACTTC. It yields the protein CASSLSSGKQETQYF.

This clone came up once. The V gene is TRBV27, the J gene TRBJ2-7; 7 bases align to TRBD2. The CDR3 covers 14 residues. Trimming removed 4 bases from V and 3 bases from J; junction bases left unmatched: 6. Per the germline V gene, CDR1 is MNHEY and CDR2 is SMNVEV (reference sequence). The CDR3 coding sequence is TGTGCCAGCAGTTATGGCGGGAGTTTCTACGAGCAGTACTTC. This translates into CASSYGGSFYEQYF.

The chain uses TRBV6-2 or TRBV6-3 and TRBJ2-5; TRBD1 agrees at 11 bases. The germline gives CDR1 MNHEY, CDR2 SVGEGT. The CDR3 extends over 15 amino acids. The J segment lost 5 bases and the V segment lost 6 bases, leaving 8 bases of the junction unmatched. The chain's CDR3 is CASSRGQGGTETQYF. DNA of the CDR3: TGTGCCAGCAGCAGGGGACAGGGGGGTACGGAGACCCAGTACTTC.

The CDR3 spells CASSFEGARSTEAFF. CDR3 in DNA: TGTGCCAGCAGCTTCGAGGGGGCGAGGAGCACTGAAGCTTTCTTT. The chain couples TRBV5-6 to TRBJ1-1; 7 positions match TRBD1. The germline CDR1 and CDR2 sequences are SGHDT and YYEEEE. Trimming removed 2 bases from V and 4 bases from J; junction bases left unmatched: 8. CDR3 size: 15 residues.

The CDR3 sequence: CASSLAAGAPYEQYF. The CDR3 coding sequence is TGTGCCAGCAGCTTAGCCGCCGGGGCCCCCTACGAGCAGTACTTC. V is TRBV11-2 and J is TRBJ2-7; the D gene could be TRBD1 or TRBD2 (5 bases each). Trimming took 1 base from V and 2 from J, leaving 12 bases between them. Germline V gene lookup returns CDR1 SGHAT and CDR2 FQNNGV. There are 15 residues in the CDR3.

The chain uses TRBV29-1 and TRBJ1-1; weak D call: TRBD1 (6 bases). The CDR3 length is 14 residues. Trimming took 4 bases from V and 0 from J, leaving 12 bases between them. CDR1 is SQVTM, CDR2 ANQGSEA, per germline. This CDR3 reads CSVGGDILNTEAFF. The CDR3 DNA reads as TGCAGCGTTGGAGGGGACATCTTGAACACTGAAGCTTTCTTT.

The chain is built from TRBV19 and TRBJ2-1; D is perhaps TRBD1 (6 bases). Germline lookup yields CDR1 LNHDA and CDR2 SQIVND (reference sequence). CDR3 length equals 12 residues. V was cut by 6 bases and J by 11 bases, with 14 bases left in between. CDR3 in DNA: TGTGCCAGTAGCCTCTCGACAGGAAAGCAGTTCTTC. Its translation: CASSLSTGKQFF.

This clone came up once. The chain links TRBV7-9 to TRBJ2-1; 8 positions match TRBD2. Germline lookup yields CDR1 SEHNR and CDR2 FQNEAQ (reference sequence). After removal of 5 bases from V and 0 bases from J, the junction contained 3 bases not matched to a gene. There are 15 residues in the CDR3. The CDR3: CASSITSGSYNEQFF. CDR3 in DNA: TGTGCCAGCAGCATAACTAGCGGCTCCTACAATGAGCAGTTCTTC.